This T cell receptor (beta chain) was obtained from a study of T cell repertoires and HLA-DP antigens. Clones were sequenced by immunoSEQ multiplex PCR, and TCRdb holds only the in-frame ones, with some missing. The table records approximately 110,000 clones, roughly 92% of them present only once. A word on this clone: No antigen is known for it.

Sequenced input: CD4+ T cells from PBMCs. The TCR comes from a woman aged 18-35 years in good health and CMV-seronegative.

The CDR3 protein is CASSIPQKNTEAFF. The CDR3 coding sequence is TGTGCCAGCAGTATTCCACAAAAGAACACTGAAGCTTTCTTT. The V call is TRBV28, the J call TRBJ1-1; no definite D call. CDR3 length: 14 residues. The V and J ends lost 5 bases and 1 base respectively, with 11 bases between them. Germline CDR1 and CDR2: MDHEN and SYDVKM.